The 11 T cell receptor beta chains reported below all come from one sample, sequenced in a study of cytomegalovirus exposure and HLA in healthy donors. It was with 60 Vbeta and 13 Jbeta primers that the PCR ran. Generated by immunoSEQ multiplex PCR, the TCRdb table keeps only in-frame clones and is missing some. The data contain over 95,000 clones, under 80% of them singletons. What was sequenced was PBMCs. The receptors were gathered from a middle-aged woman in good health and CMV-seropositive.

This clone was counted only a few times. V is TRBV12-5 and J is TRBJ2-7, with 10 bases fitting TRBD2. The J segment lost 0 bases and the V segment lost 0 bases, leaving 20 bases of the junction unmatched. The germline V gene encodes CDR1 LGHNT and CDR2 FRNRAP. The CDR3 length is 22 residues. The CDR3 protein is CASGLVAIPGLASSYSSYEQYF. The CDR3 region has the DNA TGTGCTAGTGGTTTGGTGGCGATACCGGGACTAGCGAGCTCATACAGCTCCTACGAGCAGTACTTC.

This chain links TRBV13 with TRBJ2-1; 14 positions match TRBD2. This CDR3 has 18 amino acids. The ends lost 3 bases at V and 5 bases at J; junction bases unmatched: 9. Germline assignment: CDR1 PRHDT and CDR2 FYEKMQ (reference sequence). CDR3 protein: CASSLTSGRAYVHNEQFF. CDR3 in DNA: TGTGCCAGCAGCTTGACTAGCGGGAGGGCCTATGTTCACAATGAGCAGTTCTTC.

The rearrangement joins TRBV13 to TRBJ2-3; the match to TRBD2 covers 9 bases. Germline V lookup: CDR1 PRHDT, CDR2 FYEKMQ (reference sequence). The V segment lost 5 bases and the J segment 4 bases; nucleotides outside the gene matches: 7. The CDR3 is 15 amino acids. CDR3 loop: CASSRKTSGSDTQYF. The CDR3 DNA follows: TGTGCCAGCAGCCGAAAGACTAGCGGCTCAGATACGCAGTATTTT.

This clone has only a few counts. The chain recombines TRBV5-5 with TRBJ2-3, with D possibly matching TRBD1 (6 bases). Trimming shortened V by 1 base and J by 3 bases, and 18 bases separated the two germline ends. Germline CDR1 SGHKS, CDR2 YYEKEE (reference sequence). The CDR3 has 17 residues. The DNA for the CDR3 is TGTGCCAGCAGCTTGTCTCAGGCACAGGGTGGGACAGATACGCAGTATTTT. This translates into CASSLSQAQGGTDTQYF.

This chain uses TRBV2 with TRBJ2-4, with 10 bases lining up with TRBD2. The CDR3 is 15 residues long. CDR1 and CDR2 from the germline V gene are SNHLY and FYNNEI. V gave up 5 bases and J gave up 3 bases; unmatched junction bases: 4. The CDR3 DNA reads TGTGCCAGCAGTCCCGGGACTAGCGACAAAAACATTCAGTACTTC. It yields the protein CASSPGTSDKNIQYF.

The chain carries TRBV6-1 and TRBJ2-1, with TRBD2 identical over 11 bases. J was trimmed by 8 bases and V by 4 bases; bases with no gene match: 7. Germline V CDR1 and CDR2: MNHNS, SASEGT. The CDR3 runs 15 residues. This chain's CDR3 is CASSVTSGNSDEQFF. CDR3 DNA sequence: TGTGCCAGCAGTGTGACTAGCGGGAACAGTGATGAGCAGTTCTTC.

The CDR3 DNA sequence: TGTGCCAGAAGCTTGGTTAGCCCCCAGCTGAACACTGAAGCTTTCTTT. It yields the protein CARSLVSPQLNTEAFF. The chain carries TRBV5-3 and TRBJ1-1; no firm D call. TRBV5-3 is reported as an ORF; its role is uncertain. The CDR3 consists of 16 residues. Trimming shortened V by 0 bases and J by 0 bases, and 12 bases separated the two germline ends.

The V call is TRBV7-3, the J call TRBJ1-1; D uncertain. Germline V lookup: CDR1 SGHTA, CDR2 FQGTGA. V shed 0 bases and J shed 4 bases, with 6 bases lying between them. The length of the CDR3 is 13 residues. The CDR3 reads CASSLTPGTEAFF. CDR3 DNA sequence: TGTGCCAGCAGCTTAACGCCGGGCACTGAAGCTTTCTTT. Drawing the rest from reference TRBV7-3 and TRBJ1-1, the complete variable domain is GAGVSQTPSNKVTEKGKYVELRCDPISGHTALYWYRQSLGQGPEFLIYFQGTGAADDSGLPNDRFFAVRPEGSVSTLKIQRTERGDSAVYLCASSLTPGTEAFFGQGTRLTVV.

The chain has TRBV5-1 and TRBJ2-3; tentatively, D is TRBD2 (6 bases). The CDR3 has 16 residues. The germline V gene encodes CDR1 SGHRS and CDR2 YFSETQ. Trimming took off 4 bases at V and 3 bases at J, with 18 bases between the two ends. For the CDR3, the DNA is TGCGCCAGCAGCAGAACCCCGGGACTCGAGACAGATACGCAGTATTTT. Residues: CASSRTPGLETDTQYF.

This clone occurred once. The V and J genes are TRBV5-1 and TRBJ1-4; possible D gene TRBD1, 6 bases. V shed 4 bases and J shed 0 bases, with 10 bases lying between them. The CDR3 length is 15 residues. CDR1 SGHRS and CDR2 YFSETQ come from the germline V gene. The CDR3 DNA reads as TGCGCCAGCAGCCCGACAGGAGCAACTAATGAAAAACTGTTTTTT. Protein product: CASSPTGATNEKLFF.

The rearrangement uses TRBV21-1 and TRBJ1-2; TRBD1 reflects the table's D call only, with no check against the DNA. TRBV21-1 is a pseudogene. The CDR3 length is 14 residues. CDR3 coding DNA: TGTGCCAGCAGCTCGATAACAGGGGGCCATGGCTACACCTTC. Amino acid sequence: CASSSITGGHGYTF.